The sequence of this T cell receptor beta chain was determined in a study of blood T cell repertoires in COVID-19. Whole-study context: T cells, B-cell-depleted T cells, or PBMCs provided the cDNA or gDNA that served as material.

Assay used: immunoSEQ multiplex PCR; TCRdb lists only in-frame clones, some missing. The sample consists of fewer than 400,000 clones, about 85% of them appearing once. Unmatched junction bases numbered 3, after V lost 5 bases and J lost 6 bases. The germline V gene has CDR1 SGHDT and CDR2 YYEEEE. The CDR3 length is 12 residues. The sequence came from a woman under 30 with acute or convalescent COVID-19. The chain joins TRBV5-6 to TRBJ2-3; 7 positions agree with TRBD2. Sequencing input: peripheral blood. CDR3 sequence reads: CASRISGDTQYF. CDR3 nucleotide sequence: TGTGCCAGCAGAATTAGCGGGGATACGCAGTATTTT.